This passage covers 31 T cell receptor beta chains from one sample sequenced in a study of beta chain features in type 1 diabetes (dated by TCRdb to the late 2010s). What the study reported, not specific to this receptor: Type 1 diabetes patients showed a moderate but significant shortening of TCRB CDR3 length in all four CD4+ subsets.

The library was made by the immunoSEQ multiplex PCR assay. The entire isolated RNA was reverse transcribed using the High Capacity cDNA Reverse Transcription Kit, and thus expressed TCRB transcripts were sequenced. TCRdb retrieved this table from immuneACCESS and kept in-frame rearrangements only. Not all clones are present; in checked studies, unresolved V genes account for under half, and no reason is known for the remainder. The sample contains about 370,000 clones, over 8.5% of them found a single time. Together, the top ten hold approximately 0.6% of the sample. No antigens are known for them. The sequenced sample was central memory CD4+ T cells from blood. These receptor sequences come from a man in his thirties or forties with type 1 diabetes.

This clone was counted many times. V and J are TRBV29-1 and TRBJ1-1; D is perhaps TRBD1 (5 bases). V lost 0 bases to trimming and J lost 1 base, with 15 bases between them. Germline V gene data show CDR1 as SQVTM and CDR2 as ANQGSEA. This CDR3 is 16 amino acids long. The CDR3 spells CSVEDLGGAQNTEAFF. The CDR3 coding sequence is TGCAGCGTTGAAGATCTTGGCGGGGCTCAGAACACTGAAGCTTTCTTT.

This chain connects TRBV6-5 to TRBJ2-5; D gene unclear. The CDR3 loop spans 13 amino acids. The V end was cut by 8 bases, the J end by 3 bases, with 13 bases between. Germline CDR1 is MNHEY and CDR2 is SVGAGI. CDR3 protein: CASYSGNEETQYF. The CDR3 DNA follows: TGTGCCAGCTATTCGGGTAACGAAGAGACCCAGTACTTC.

The table lists this clone with a few counts. The chain joins TRBV7-2 to TRBJ2-7; 7 nucleotides align to TRBD2. Germline assignment: CDR1 SGHTA and CDR2 FQGNSA. V dropped 3 bases and J dropped 3; count of bases not matched to a gene: 8. This CDR3 is built from 15 residues. The CDR3 reads CASSFGGDFGYEQYF. In DNA, the CDR3 is TGTGCCAGCAGCTTTGGGGGGGACTTCGGCTACGAGCAGTACTTC.

This clone was seen only a few times. The chain employs TRBV7-9 and TRBJ1-3, with no clear D. V was cut by 1 base and J by 0 bases, with 13 bases left in between. Germline V gene lookup returns CDR1 SEHNR and CDR2 FQNEAQ (reference sequence). The CDR3 is 17 amino acids. The CDR3 protein is CASSLVAQLSSGNTIYF. The CDR3 region has the DNA TGTGCCAGCAGCTTAGTTGCCCAGCTGAGCTCTGGAAACACCATATATTTT.

In DNA, the CDR3 is TGTGCCAGCAGCTTAGGAGCGGGACGGAGCTCCTACGAGCAGTACTTC. This sequence encodes CASSLGAGRSSYEQYF. The chain employs TRBV7-2 and TRBJ2-7; 7 bases are a match to TRBD2. The CDR3 consists of 16 residues. The germline gives CDR1 SGHTA, CDR2 FQGNSA. The junction had 6 bases not matched to a gene; V was cut back by 1 base and J by 0 bases.

Comment on this clone: At one end the junction does not follow the germline gene, possibly because of a read error. This chain joins TRBV7-7 and TRBJ2-1; D gene ambiguous. Germline values: CDR1 SSHAT, CDR2 FNYEAQ (reference sequence). CDR3 length: 15 residues. CDR3 nucleotides: TGTGCTAGCAGCTTATCTAGTGACTCCTACAATGAGCAGTTCTTC. Protein: CASSLSSDSYNEQFF.

As to this clone: The same CDR3 arises from other DNA sequences in this sample as well. This chain joins TRBV7-8 and TRBJ1-1; no reliable D call. The CDR3 is 14 residues long. V lost 1 base and J 1 base, leaving 7 bases between the germline ends. Germline loops: CDR1 SGHVS, CDR2 FQNEAQ. CDR3 protein: CASSLEGGNTEAFF. In DNA, the CDR3 is TGTGCCAGCAGCTTAGAGGGTGGGAACACTGAAGCTTTCTTT.

The genes are TRBV27 and TRBJ2-3; 11 bases match TRBD2. This CDR3 has 15 residues. J was trimmed by 4 bases and V by 10 bases; bases with no gene match: 10. From germline, CDR1 is MNHEY and CDR2 SMNVEV (reference sequence). Here the CDR3 reads CAIAGTSGGPDTQYF. CDR3 DNA sequence: TGTGCCATCGCTGGGACTAGCGGAGGACCAGATACGCAGTATTTT.

This clone has only a few counts. The V call is TRBV29-1, the J call TRBJ2-5; perhaps D is TRBD1 or TRBD2 (6 bases each). The DNA matches TRBJ2-7 better at its end, which makes the J call doubtful. The CDR3 has 13 residues. Germline V lookup: CDR1 SQVTM, CDR2 ANQGSEA. This CDR3 reads CSVVGGPSYEQYF. CDR3 coding DNA: TGCAGCGTTGTTGGGGGGCCTTCCTACGAGCAGTACTTC.

This clone has only a few counts. The V and J genes are TRBV18 and TRBJ1-5, with a tentative D call TRBD1 (6 bases). Germline V gene lookup returns CDR1 KGHSH and CDR2 LQKENI. V lost 4 bases to trimming and J lost 0 bases, with 7 bases between them. This CDR3 region has 14 residues. The CDR3 loop is CASSQGDSNQPQHF. CDR3 in DNA: TGTGCCAGCTCACAGGGGGATAGCAATCAGCCCCAGCATTTT.

This clone was found many times. The chain combines TRBV10-3 with TRBJ2-1; TRBD2 matches at 10 bases. The ends lost 0 bases at V and 5 bases at J; junction bases unmatched: 22. CDR3 size: 22 residues. Germline-derived CDR1 and CDR2 are ENHRY and SYGVKD. In DNA, the CDR3 is TGTGCCATCAGTGAGTCTACCCGCTGGGCTAGCGGGAGTTTAGGGAATCACAATGAGCAGTTCTTC. Translating gives CAISESTRWASGSLGNHNEQFF.

The chain couples TRBV10-2 to TRBJ2-5, with 11 bases aligning to TRBD2. Germline V lookup: CDR1 WSHSY, CDR2 SAAADI. V was pared by 7 bases and J by 5 bases, with 3 bases of the junction left unmatched. The CDR3 covers 13 residues. CDR3 region: CASTLAGVETQYF. For the CDR3, the DNA is TGCGCCAGCACACTAGCGGGAGTGGAGACCCAGTACTTC.

The rearrangement links TRBV6-5 to TRBJ2-7; D is possibly TRBD2 (6 bases). Between the trimmed V and J ends, which lost 5 bases and 11 bases, there was a span of 16 bases. The CDR3 covers 12 residues. Per the germline V gene, CDR1 is MNHEY and CDR2 is SVGAGI. The CDR3 sequence is CASSPATGVEYF. DNA of the CDR3: TGTGCCAGCAGTCCAGCCACGGGAGTAGAGTACTTC.

This clone came up many times. This sample also contains other DNA sequences that code for the same CDR3. This chain links TRBV7-2 with TRBJ2-7; 10 nucleotides match TRBD1. Germline assignment: CDR1 SGHTA and CDR2 FQGNSA. The J segment lost 2 bases and the V segment lost 5 bases, leaving 3 bases of the junction unmatched. The CDR3 sequence is 14 residues long. The CDR3 region has the DNA TGTGCCAGCAGCCTTGGACAGGGGGCCTACGAGCAGTACTTC. Protein sequence: CASSLGQGAYEQYF.

The chain combines TRBV7-2 with TRBJ2-1, with D perhaps matching TRBD2 (6 bases). Per the germline V gene, CDR1 is SGHTA and CDR2 is FQGNSA. Trimming took 5 bases from V and 6 from J, leaving 8 bases between them. The CDR3 runs to 12 residues. The CDR3, as DNA: TGTGCCAGCAGCCGGCGGGGCAATGAGCAGTTCTTC. Translated, it gives CASSRRGNEQFF.

This chain uses TRBV11-3 with TRBJ2-1, with D tentatively TRBD2 (6 bases). The germline CDR1 and CDR2 sequences are SGHNT and YENEEA. This CDR3 contains 16 residues. The V gene lost 5 bases and the J gene lost 5 bases, with 19 bases spanning the gap. This CDR3 is CASSPTLAASNNEQFF. The CDR3 DNA reads TGTGCCAGCAGCCCGACATTAGCGGCAAGTAACAATGAGCAGTTCTTC.

This clone was counted a few times. The V gene is TRBV5-5, the J gene TRBJ1-4; 8 bases agree with TRBD1. Germline V CDR1 and CDR2: SGHKS, YYEKEE (reference sequence). Trimming took 3 bases from V and 7 from J; bases not matched to a gene: 8. The CDR3 consists of 15 residues. CDR3 protein: CASSSETTGGEKLFF. The DNA of the CDR3 is TGTGCCAGCAGCTCCGAGACCACAGGGGGTGAAAAACTGTTTTTT.

J is TRBJ2-3 and V is TRBV7-3, with 8 bases fitting TRBD2. Germline V CDR1 and CDR2: SGHTA, FQGTGA. V lost 1 base, J lost 1 base, and 7 bases stayed unmatched. The CDR3 contains 17 residues. This CDR3 reads CASSLRGVTSGTDTQYF. The CDR3 DNA sequence: TGTGCCAGCAGCTTAAGGGGCGTGACTAGCGGCACAGATACGCAGTATTTT.

This clone was counted ten times or more. V is TRBV19 and J is TRBJ2-7, with 8 positions matching TRBD1. The CDR3 runs 17 residues. V shed 0 bases and J 3 bases; nucleotides not matched to a gene: 10. Germline V gives CDR1 LNHDA, CDR2 SQIVND (reference sequence). In nucleotides, the CDR3 is TGTGCCAGTAGTATAGAAGGAGGGACAGGAGGGCACTACGAGCAGTACTTC. Encoded protein: CASSIEGGTGGHYEQYF.

There are a few counts of this clone. The chain uses TRBV6-5 and TRBJ2-1; 8 nucleotides line up with TRBD2. The germline V gene encodes CDR1 MNHEY and CDR2 SVGAGI. Germline trimming cut 5 bases from V and 0 bases from J; bases unmatched to any gene: 3. CDR3 length equals 15 residues. The CDR3 region is CASSRTSFSYNEQFF. The CDR3, as DNA: TGTGCCAGCAGTCGGACTAGCTTCTCCTACAATGAGCAGTTCTTC.

This clone was counted only a few times. This chain connects TRBV28 to TRBJ2-6; D perhaps matches TRBD1 (5 bases). The germline V gene has CDR1 MDHEN and CDR2 SYDVKM. The V end was cut by 6 bases, the J end by 0 bases, with 18 bases between. There are 18 residues in the CDR3. CDR3 sequence: CASSPYRQIFSGANVLTF. The CDR3 DNA follows: TGTGCCAGCAGCCCCTACCGACAGATTTTCTCTGGGGCCAACGTCCTGACTTTC.

In this sample, this clone turned up a few times. This sequence joins TRBV6-1 and TRBJ2-1; 11 bases fit TRBD2. Trimming cost V 5 bases and J 6 bases; bases outside gene matches: 3. Per the germline V gene, CDR1 is MNHNS and CDR2 is SASEGT. This CDR3 has 14 residues. The CDR3: CASSLAGGPNEQFF. CDR3 coding DNA: TGTGCCAGCAGTTTAGCGGGAGGGCCCAATGAGCAGTTCTTC.

This clone was seen repeatedly, ten times or more. This chain joins TRBV6-5 and TRBJ1-2; 7 nucleotides align to TRBD1. This CDR3 is 15 amino acids long. Germline V CDR1 and CDR2: MNHEY, SVGAGI. V lost 0 bases and J lost 2; bases outside the gene matches: 3. The CDR3 region has the DNA TGTGCCAGCAGTTACTCCGCAGGGGGGAACTATGGCTACACCTTC. Protein sequence: CASSYSAGGNYGYTF.

The chain couples TRBV7-2 to TRBJ2-1; D possibly uses TRBD1 or TRBD2 (5 bases each). The V gene's germline CDR1 is SGHTA and CDR2 FQGNSA. The CDR3 runs to 14 residues. V lost 5 bases and J 4 bases, leaving 12 bases between the germline ends. CDR3 bases: TGTGCCAGCAGCCGGGACCAAGGGTACAATGAGCAGTTCTTC. Translating gives CASSRDQGYNEQFF.

The chain links TRBV5-1 to TRBJ2-3, with 9 bases lining up with TRBD1. Germline V gene data show CDR1 as SGHRS and CDR2 as YFSETQ. Trimming cost V 5 bases and J 0 bases; bases outside gene matches: 7. This CDR3 is 16 amino acids long. The CDR3 protein is CASRHPQGASTDTQYF. As DNA, the CDR3 is TGCGCCAGCAGGCACCCACAGGGGGCTAGCACAGATACGCAGTATTTT.

The V call is TRBV6-1, the J call TRBJ2-2, with D perhaps matching TRBD2 (5 bases). The length of the CDR3 is 13 residues. The germline V gene encodes CDR1 MNHNS and CDR2 SASEGT. Trimming pared 0 bases from V and 7 bases from J, leaving 6 bases between. Here the CDR3 reads CASSEAEGGELFF. CDR3 coding DNA: TGTGCCAGCAGTGAAGCTGAGGGCGGGGAGCTGTTTTTT.

This clone was seen a few times. This sequence joins TRBV14 and TRBJ2-2; no clear D gene. The CDR3 sequence is 16 residues long. Germline lookup yields CDR1 SGHDN and CDR2 FVKESK. V was trimmed by 2 bases and J by 4 bases, leaving 14 bases between them. DNA for the CDR3: TGTGCCAGCAGCCAACCAGACCGTGGGCGCACCGGGGAGCTGTTTTTT. This translates into CASSQPDRGRTGELFF.

This clone showed up many times. The chain recombines TRBV30 with TRBJ2-6; the D gene is possibly TRBD2 (7 bases). CDR3 length equals 18 residues. Germline V CDR1 and CDR2: GTSNPN, SVGIG (reference sequence). The V end was cut by 0 bases, the J end by 0 bases, with 15 bases between. For the CDR3, the DNA is TGTGCCTGGAGTGTACTCGCGGGGGCCGGCTCTGGGGCCAACGTCCTGACTTTC. Translated: CAWSVLAGAGSGANVLTF. Full variable domain (missing parts from reference TRBV30 and TRBJ2-6): SQTIHQWPATLVQPVGSPLSLECTVEGTSNPNLYWYRQAAGRGLQLLFYSVGIGQISSEVPQNLSASRPQDRQFILSSKKLLLSDSGFYLCAWSVLAGAGSGANVLTFGAGSRLTVL.

The V call is TRBV19, the J call TRBJ1-4, with D uncertain. V was shortened by 3 bases and J by 4 bases, with 21 bases between the two germline ends. Looked up from germline, CDR1 is LNHDA and CDR2 is SQIVND (reference sequence). There are 18 residues in the CDR3. This chain's CDR3 is CASSIALTRRALNEKLFF. The CDR3 nucleotides are TGTGCCAGTAGTATCGCTCTGACTAGACGTGCGCTTAATGAAAAACTGTTTTTT.

This clone was recorded a few times. The CDR3 is CASSRRSLAGGYNEQFF. Here the CDR3 DNA reads TGTGCCAGCAGCCGACGCTCCCTAGCGGGAGGGTACAATGAGCAGTTCTTC. This chain uses TRBV9 with TRBJ2-1, with TRBD2 identical over 12 bases. The CDR3 totals 17 residues. Germline V lookup: CDR1 SGDLS, CDR2 YYNGEE. The V segment lost 4 bases and the J segment 4 bases; nucleotides outside the gene matches: 9.

This clone was detected many times. This chain links TRBV7-9 with TRBJ1-4; TRBD1 agrees at 7 bases. V lost 5 bases and J lost 5; bases outside the gene matches: 2. CDR1 and CDR2 from the germline V gene are SEHNR and FQNEAQ (reference sequence). The CDR3 length is 13 residues. CDR3 protein: CASSMDRNEKLFF. The CDR3 DNA reads TGTGCCAGCAGCATGGACAGGAATGAAAAACTGTTTTTT.